This entry is about one T cell receptor (beta chain). This specimen comes from a study of T cell clones after liver transplantation. Study summary: In this trial, immunosuppression withdrawal was attempted within 2 years of liver transplant. Third-party-reactive TCRbeta sequences from pre-transplant mixed lymphocyte reactions served as antigen-independent comparators.

This table comes from immunoSEQ multiplex PCR, and its TCRdb copy is limited to in-frame clones, with some not included. The sample yields more than 70,000 clones, 83% seen once. The specimen was CD4+ T cells from blood, collected at the 22-month timepoint. The receptor was isolated from a human patient who received a liver transplant. Some T cells may be supplied by the graft donor.

CDR3 nucleotide sequence: TGTGCCAGCAGCAAGACCCAATCCTACGAGCAGTACTTC. This translates into CASSKTQSYEQYF. The V call is TRBV11-2, the J call TRBJ2-7; no clear D. Trimming removed 5 bases from V and 1 base from J, with 9 bases in between. This CDR3 is built from 13 residues. Germline assignment: CDR1 SGHAT and CDR2 FQNNGV.